A single sample is the source of the 11 T cell receptor beta chains below, sequenced in a study of cytomegalovirus exposure and HLA in healthy donors (dated by TCRdb to 2017 to 2019). Library prep was done by the immunoSEQ multiplex PCR assay. For the multiplex PCR, a mixture combining 60 forward primers for TCR Vbeta segments and 13 reverse primers for TCR Jbeta segments was used. This immuneACCESS table, as held by TCRdb, lists in-frame sequences with V and J called but not all clones. Of the missing ones, under half trace to an unresolved V gene in checked studies; the others have no known cause. This specimen's table enumerates 150,000 to 200,000 clones. The leading ten clones occupy less than 0.95% of the sample. The sample was PBMCs. The receptors originated from a woman aged 18-29 years in good health and CMV-seropositive.

The V gene is TRBV29-1, the J gene TRBJ1-1; possibly TRBD1 for D (5 bases). Trimming took 3 bases from V and 5 from J, leaving 10 bases between them. Per the germline V gene, CDR1 is SQVTM and CDR2 is ANQGSEA. The CDR3 is made up of 12 amino acids. The CDR3 region has the DNA TGCAGCGTTGACAGGGTGCAAACTGAAGCTTTCTTT. Translated, it gives CSVDRVQTEAFF.

V gene TRBV11-2 combines with J gene TRBJ2-3; tentatively, D is TRBD1 (5 bases). The CDR3 length is 15 residues. Trimming took off 1 base at V and 4 bases at J, with 12 bases between the two ends. The germline CDR1 and CDR2 sequences are SGHAT and FQNNGV. The DNA for the CDR3 is TGTGCCAGCAGCTTAGTAGGTGTAGGGGCAGATACGCAGTATTTT. Translation gives CASSLVGVGADTQYF.

The V call is TRBV7-6, the J call TRBJ2-3; weak D call: TRBD2 (6 bases). Germline V gene lookup returns CDR1 SGHVS and CDR2 FNYEAQ. V lost 0 bases and J 3 bases, leaving 13 bases between the germline ends. This CDR3 comprises 16 residues. The chain's CDR3 is CASSLASAGRTDTQYF. CDR3 nucleotides: TGTGCCAGCAGCTTAGCTTCGGCAGGGAGGACAGATACGCAGTATTTT.

V gene TRBV13 combines with J gene TRBJ1-4; weak D call: TRBD1 (6 bases). The V and J ends lost 2 bases and 0 bases respectively, with 10 bases between them. CDR3 length equals 16 residues. CDR1 and CDR2 from the germline V gene are PRHDT and FYEKMQ (reference sequence). CDR3 region: CASSLRTVATNEKLFF. CDR3 sequence (DNA): TGTGCCAGCAGCTTAAGGACAGTTGCAACTAATGAAAAACTGTTTTTT.

The CDR3 coding sequence is TGTGCCAGCAGTGAAGTGGGGGCCTCGCACGAGCAGTACTTC. This gives the protein CASSEVGASHEQYF. The rearrangement joins TRBV6-1 to TRBJ2-7; the D gene is possibly TRBD1 (6 bases). CDR1 and CDR2 (germline): MNHNS, SASEGT. The V end lost 1 base, the J end lost 5 bases, and 12 bases lay between the germline ends. The length of the CDR3 is 14 residues.

The chain is built from TRBV30 and TRBJ2-2; 9 nucleotides agree with TRBD1. The CDR3 runs 19 residues. Germline V lookup: CDR1 GTSNPN, CDR2 SVGIG (reference sequence). Trimming removed 1 base from V and 0 bases from J; junction bases left unmatched: 12. The CDR3 loop is CAWSATGGEQGTNTGELFF. The CDR3 DNA reads as TGTGCCTGGAGTGCTACAGGGGGCGAACAGGGGACGAACACCGGGGAGCTGTTTTTT.

The CDR3 DNA follows: TGTGCCAGCAGCCAAGAAAAGGCGGGAGGGCCCGACGAGCAGTACTTC. Its translation is CASSQEKAGGPDEQYF. The chain carries TRBV4-2 and TRBJ2-7; 9 bases agree with TRBD2. The CDR3 has 16 residues. V gave up 0 bases and J gave up 5 bases; unmatched junction bases: 8. CDR1 and CDR2 from the germline V gene are LGHNA and YNFKEQ.

J is TRBJ2-7 and V is TRBV19, with 14 nucleotides matching TRBD2. This CDR3 comprises 18 residues. With V trimmed by 5 bases and J by 4 bases, 13 bases remained unmatched. Per germline, CDR1 LNHDA and CDR2 SQIVND (reference sequence). The CDR3 spells CASSLRGLAGARVYEQYF. In DNA form, the CDR3 reads TGTGCCAGTAGTCTCCGGGGACTAGCGGGAGCTCGGGTTTACGAGCAGTACTTC.

The chain carries TRBV6-1 and TRBJ1-5; the D is unclear. The germline CDR1 and CDR2 sequences are MNHNS and SASEGT. The CDR3 totals 13 residues. V was clipped by 4 bases and J by 4 bases, with 8 bases between them. The CDR3 DNA is TGTGCCAGCAGTGGCCAGAAGAATCAGCCCCAGCATTTT. Its protein product is CASSGQKNQPQHF.

The chain combines TRBV10-2 with TRBJ2-3; no definite D call. CDR1 is WSHSY and CDR2 is SAAADI in the germline V gene. The CDR3 length is 15 residues. V lost 3 bases, J lost 5 bases, and 15 bases lay in between. CDR3 sequence (DNA): TGCGCCAGCAGTGAAAATCAGCAGGTTGGAGATACGCAGTATTTT. Translated: CASSENQQVGDTQYF.

V is TRBV12-1 and J is TRBJ1-5; the table's D call, TRBD1, has no DNA check behind it. TRBV12-1 represents a pseudogene. The CDR3 length is 17 residues. The CDR3 here is CASSPGTGGESNQPQHF. The CDR3 DNA sequence: TGTGCCAGCAGCCCGGGGACAGGGGGCGAGAGCAATCAGCCCCAGCATTTT.